The clone carrying this T cell receptor beta chain was observed a few times. Its antigen remains unidentified. Trimming left V 2 bases short and J 1 base short, with 9 bases between. Germline V gene lookup returns CDR1 ENHRY and CDR2 SYGVKD. CDR3 size: 14 residues. Unique molecular identifiers were built into the TCRbeta library. TCRdb fed the PCR reads into MiXCR, producing one record per CDR3 protein. The profile shows some 840,000 distinct CDR3 sequences, roughly 16% of them singletons. The sample is drawn from a study of T-cell reconstitution after alpha-beta-depleted transplantation in children. Study results and caveats: Among T cells one year after transplant, newly produced cells accounted for most counts and diversity.

The chain carries TRBV10-3 and TRBJ2-7, with D unclear. The sequence came from a male patient between 5 and 17 years old who had a stem cell transplant for acute lymphoblastic leukemia, so the T cells may come from the graft donor. Sequencing used PBMCs, mostly from graft donor cells, obtained 360 days after TCRalphabeta/CD19-depleted stem cell transplant. CDR3 amino acids: CAISEGIASYEQYF. CDR3 coding DNA: TGTGCCATCAGTGAGGGAATAGCTTCCTACGAGCAGTACTTC.